The clone carrying this T cell receptor (beta chain) came up a few times. What it recognizes is unknown. V lost 6 bases and J 1 base, leaving 9 bases between the germline ends. The CDR3 is made up of 13 amino acids. Germline V gene sequence: CDR1 MNHEY, CDR2 SMNVEV (reference sequence). This sample's time point: pre-sensitization, week 0. The treatment is: therapeutic diphenylcyclopropenone sensitization with weekly scalp DPC. In TCRdb, the RACE reads were re-called with MiXCR into one record per CDR3 protein. This table holds 65,000 to 90,000 distinct CDR3 sequences, 14% found once. The sample belongs to a study of human T cells and chemical hapten exposure. Study overall: Sensitization was performed using 2% DPC on a roughly 2 cm by roughly 2 cm upper inner arm skin site. Study-level findings and limits: There was a positive correlation between PT1 expanded TCR counts and patch test score.

This sequence was found in a woman aged 45-60 years with alopecia areata. Some clones in this sample may be carry-over from other donors' samples. The chain recombines TRBV27 with TRBJ1-1; D is possibly TRBD1 (5 bases). Sequencing used whole blood, obtained in connection with sensitization to the hapten diphenylcyclopropenone (DPC). DNA of the CDR3: TGTGCCAGCAGCCAGCAGGGGAACACTGAAGCTTTCTTT. This sequence encodes CASSQQGNTEAFF.